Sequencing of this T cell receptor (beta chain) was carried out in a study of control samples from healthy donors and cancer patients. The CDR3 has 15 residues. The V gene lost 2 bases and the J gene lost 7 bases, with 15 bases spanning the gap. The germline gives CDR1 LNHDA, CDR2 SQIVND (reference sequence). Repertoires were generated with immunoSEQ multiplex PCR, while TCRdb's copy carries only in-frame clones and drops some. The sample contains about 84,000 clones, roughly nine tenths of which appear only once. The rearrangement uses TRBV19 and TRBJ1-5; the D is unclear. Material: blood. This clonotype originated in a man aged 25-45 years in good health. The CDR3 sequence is CASSIWVGLDQPQHF. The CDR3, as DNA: TGTGCCAGTAGTATATGGGTGGGTCTGGACCAGCCCCAGCATTTT.